This T cell receptor beta chain was profiled in a study of T cell clones after liver transplantation. Looking at the study overall: Liver transplant recipients had immunosuppression withdrawal attempted within 2 years. Without induction therapy, subjects received standard immunosuppression until 12-24 months post-transplant. TCRbeta sequencing after a pre-transplant mixed lymphocyte reaction identified graft-donor-reactive clones, later tracked in post-transplant blood.

Trimming pared 4 bases from V and 5 bases from J, leaving 23 bases between. Germline loops: CDR1 MGHRA, CDR2 YSYEKL. CDR3 length: 18 amino acids. Profiled with immunoSEQ multiplex PCR; TCRdb holds only in-frame clones, not every one. The table records over 50,000 clones, approximately 84% of them present only once. The material was CD4+ T cells from blood, obtained before liver transplant. The source is a human donor who received a liver transplant. This rearrangement joins TRBV4-1 to TRBJ1-4; D unresolved. The chain's CDR3 is CASSPWWETGGVNEKLFF. The CDR3 DNA follows: TGCGCCAGCAGCCCCTGGTGGGAGACGGGCGGGGTAAATGAAAAACTGTTTTTT.